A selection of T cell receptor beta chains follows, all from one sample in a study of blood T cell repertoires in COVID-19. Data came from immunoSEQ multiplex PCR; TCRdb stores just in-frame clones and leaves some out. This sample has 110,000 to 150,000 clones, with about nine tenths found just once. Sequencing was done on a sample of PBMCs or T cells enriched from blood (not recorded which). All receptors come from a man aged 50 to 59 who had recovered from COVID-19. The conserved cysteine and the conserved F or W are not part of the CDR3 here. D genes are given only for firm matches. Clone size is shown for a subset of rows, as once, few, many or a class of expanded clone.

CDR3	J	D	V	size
ASSQVLASSTDTQY	TRBJ2-3	.	TRBV4-3	.
ASISSGGGSKLF	TRBJ1-4	.	TRBV19	.
ASSLTPTGGRSPLH	TRBJ1-6	TRBD1	TRBV11-2	.
ASSPVIGDQPQH	TRBJ1-5	.	TRBV7-9	.
AIRARQYGNTIY	TRBJ1-3	.	TRBV10-3	.
ASVTGINQPQH	TRBJ1-5	.	TRBV2	.
ATSVGTAGDTQY	TRBJ2-3	.	TRBV24-1	.
ASSLVGGAGQPQH	TRBJ1-5	.	TRBV7-2	.
ASSPKRSGGSASLTDTQY	TRBJ2-3	TRBD2	TRBV3-1/TRBV3-2	once
ASSANTGGRSIQY	TRBJ2-4	TRBD1	TRBV6-4	.
AWSGGQGSSYNEQF	TRBJ2-1	.	TRBV30	.
ASSSTGQEPMNTEAF	TRBJ1-1	TRBD1	TRBV5-1	.
SASTHKQGSYEQY	TRBJ2-7	.	TRBV20-1	.
ASSYSERVPYNEQF	TRBJ2-1	.	TRBV6-2/TRBV6-3	few
ASSGPTGGVRGYT	TRBJ1-2	TRBD1	TRBV18	.
ASSQLERASYEQY	TRBJ2-7	.	TRBV14	.
ASTWGGPNTEAF	TRBJ1-1	.	TRBV12-5	.
ASSERTGGNYGYT	TRBJ1-2	TRBD1	TRBV2	.
ASSPLAGEGEQY	TRBJ2-7	TRBD2	TRBV18	.
ASSPTGATGNQPQH	TRBJ1-5	.	TRBV18	.
ASSGNAEDGVLF	TRBJ2-2	.	TRBV9	.
ASSPSSGGGYS	TRBJ1-2	.	TRBV7-2	once